The present TCR beta chain was sequenced within a study of Graves' ophthalmopathy and Graves' hyperthyroidism. Study outcomes and limitations: Sensitivity of approximately 70% and specificity of about 72% were achieved by the model that predicted ophthalmopathy progression.

Germline CDR1 is DFQATT and CDR2 is SNEGSKA (reference sequence). The CDR3 sequence is 12 residues long. The V gene lost 3 bases and the J gene lost 0 bases, with 4 bases spanning the gap. Amplification targeted the TCR beta CDR3 regions, with RNA transcripts as the source material. HTBI-primed RT-PCR formed the first round, and a multiplex PCR formed the second. TCRdb independently ran MiXCR on the multiplex PCR reads; one entry per CDR3 protein. The data show 200,000 to 300,000 distinct CDR3 sequences, approximately 42% seen once. Concerning this clonotype: What it binds is not known.

This TCR was sampled from an adult man with Graves' ophthalmopathy. Material: peripheral blood. The chain is built from TRBV20-1 and TRBJ2-3; D is unclear. The CDR3 DNA reads TGCAGTGCTAGCGAGAGCACAGATACGCAGTATTTT. It is translated as CSASESTDTQYF.